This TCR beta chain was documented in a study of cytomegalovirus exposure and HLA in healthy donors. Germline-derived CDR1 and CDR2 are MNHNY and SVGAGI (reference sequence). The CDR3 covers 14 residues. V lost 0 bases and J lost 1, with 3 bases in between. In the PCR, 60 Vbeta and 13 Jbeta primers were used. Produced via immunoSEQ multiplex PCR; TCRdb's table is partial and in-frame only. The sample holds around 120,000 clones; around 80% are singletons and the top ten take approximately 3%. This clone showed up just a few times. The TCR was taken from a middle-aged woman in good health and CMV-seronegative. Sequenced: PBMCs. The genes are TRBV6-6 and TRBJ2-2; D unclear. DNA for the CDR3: TGTGCCAGCAGTTACTCCGTGAACACCGGGGAGCTGTTTTTT. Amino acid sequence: CASSYSVNTGELFF.